Listed here are 6 T cell receptor delta chains from one sample, sequenced in a study of Vδ1+ human thymocytes. Points from the study as a whole: Thymic TRG and TRD repertoires appeared highly polyclonal.

The antigens for these receptors are not known. Sequences come from RNA converted to cDNA by reverse transcription. Pooled V-gene forward primers with one constant-region reverse primer generated the CDR3 amplicons by multiplex PCR. TCRdb re-processed the multiplex PCR reads using CATT. The table records about 73,000 delta-chain clones, around 32% of them present only once. Sequencing used Vdelta1+ gamma-delta thymocytes from the thymus. The sample's subset: FACS-sorted CD3+ TCRalphabeta- TCRVdelta1+ TCRVdelta2- thymocytes. These receptor sequences come from a boy under two years old who had congenital heart surgery.

This clone has at least ten counts. This sequence joins TRDV2 and TRDJ1, with 8 positions matching TRDD3. Per germline, CDR1 GEAIGNYY and CDR2 EKD. CDR3 length: 17 amino acids. The trim removed 0 bases at V and 0 bases at J, leaving 8 bases unmatched. In DNA form, the CDR3 reads TGTGCCTGTGACACCGGTCTGGGGGAAGAGGACACCGATAAACTCATCTTT. It yields the protein CACDTGLGEEDTDKLIF.

This clone was seen more than once but under ten times. V usage is TRDV1 and J usage is TRDJ1; the match to TRDD3 covers 9 bases. The CDR3 consists of 22 residues. Germline CDR1 and CDR2: TSWWSYY and QGS. The junction had 21 bases not matched to a gene; V was cut back by 0 bases and J by 1 base. In nucleotides, the CDR3 is TGTGCTCTTGGGGAACTGGTCCTACTGGGGGAAGAGGTGAGCCAGCCCACCGATAAACTCATCTTT. It is translated as CALGELVLLGEEVSQPTDKLIF.

The chain recombines TRDV1 with TRDJ1; 10 bases fit TRDD3. The germline V gene has CDR1 TSWWSYY and CDR2 QGS. This CDR3 region has 18 residues. V gave up 4 bases and J gave up 0 bases; unmatched junction bases: 11. The CDR3, as DNA: TGTGCTCTTGGGGGATTCTATGGGGGATACATAGACACCGATAAACTCATCTTT. Translation gives CALGGFYGGYIDTDKLIF.

The V gene is TRDV1, the J gene TRDJ1; 10 bases line up with TRDD3. The trim removed 4 bases at V and 0 bases at J, leaving 5 bases unmatched. The CDR3 length is 16 residues. Germline V CDR1 and CDR2: TSWWSYY, QGS. CDR3 residues: CALGGNLGDNTDKLIF. The CDR3 coding sequence is TGTGCTCTTGGGGGGAATCTGGGGGATAACACCGATAAACTCATCTTT.

V gene TRDV1 combines with J gene TRDJ1; 9 nucleotides match TRDD2. V gave up 1 base and J gave up 2 bases; unmatched junction bases: 14. CDR1 and CDR2 (germline): TSWWSYY, QGS. This CDR3 comprises 19 residues. The CDR3 region is CALGERNPFLPGLTDKLIF. As DNA, the CDR3 is TGTGCTCTTGGGGAACGTAACCCCTTCCTACCTGGGTTGACCGATAAACTCATCTTT.

A remark on this clone: Other DNA sequences in the sample encode the same CDR3. The chain employs TRDV1 and TRDJ1; D unclear. Per the germline V gene, CDR1 is TSWWSYY and CDR2 is QGS. V gave up 0 bases and J gave up 2 bases, with 4 bases separating them. The CDR3 runs 13 residues. CDR3: CALGELSTDKLIF. In DNA form, the CDR3 reads TGTGCTCTTGGGGAACTGTCTACCGATAAACTCATCTTT.